Listed here are 13 T cell receptor beta chains from one sample, sequenced in a study of T cells in lung cancer brain metastases. The table came from immunoSEQ multiplex PCR; TCRdb's copy has only in-frame clones and leaves some out. Found here are some 1,700 clones, around 84% of them singletons; the top ten hold about 7.3%. The sequenced material came from tumor tissue from the primary lung tumor. The origin of the receptors is a man in his 70s with non-small cell lung cancer.

The V and J genes are TRBV6-6 and TRBJ1-2; a weak D match, TRBD1 (5 bases). The CDR3 runs to 14 residues. The V end lost 7 bases, the J end lost 4 bases, and 16 bases lay between the germline ends. Looked up from germline, CDR1 is MNHNY and CDR2 is SVGAGI (reference sequence). The CDR3, as DNA: TGTGCCAGCACTCTCGAGTCGGGGCCCTATGGCTACACCTTC. Translating gives CASTLESGPYGYTF.

This chain connects TRBV30 to TRBJ1-1; no definite D call. V was clipped by 5 bases and J by 10 bases, with 20 bases between them. This CDR3 spans 13 amino acids. Per the germline V gene, CDR1 is GTSNPN and CDR2 is SVGIG (reference sequence). CDR3 in DNA: TGTGCCTGGGTAGTAGAGTTGGCTGCGGGAGCTTTCTTT. Translating gives CAWVVELAAGAFF. Filled out from reference TRBV30 and TRBJ1-1, the complete variable domain reads SQTIHQWPATLVQPVGSPLSLECTVEGTSNPNLYWYRQAAGRGLQLLFYSVGIGQISSEVPQNLSASRPQDRQFILSSKKLLLSDSGFYLCAWVVELAAGAFFGQGTRLTVV.

This chain links TRBV9 with TRBJ1-1; D is undetermined. CDR3 length: 14 residues. V was clipped by 1 base and J by 4 bases, with 11 bases between them. Germline CDR1 SGDLS, CDR2 YYNGEE. The CDR3, as DNA: TGTGCCAGCAGCGTACGGGGTGGGAGCACTGAAGCTTTCTTT. It yields the protein CASSVRGGSTEAFF. The full variable domain, with the rest looked up from reference TRBV9 and TRBJ1-1, is DSGVTQTPKHLITATGQRVTLRCSPRSGDLSVYWYQQSLDQGLQFLIQYYNGEERAKGNILERFSAQQFPDLHSELNLSSLELGDSALYFCASSVRGGSTEAFFGQGTRLTVV.

The chain uses TRBV14 and TRBJ2-7; perhaps TRBD2 as D (5 bases). Germline lookup yields CDR1 SGHDN and CDR2 FVKESK. CDR3 length: 18 residues. The V and J ends lost 0 bases and 0 bases respectively, with 18 bases between them. The CDR3 nucleotides are TGTGCCAGCAGCCAAGATCATCACTCAGCGGCCACCTCCTACGAGCAGTACTTC. It yields the protein CASSQDHHSAATSYEQYF.

Worth noting for this clone: Compared with germline, one end of the junction differs, possibly owing to a read error. The chain combines TRBV7-3 with TRBJ2-1; the match to TRBD2 covers 9 bases. Germline V gene lookup returns CDR1 SGHTA and CDR2 FQGTGA. The CDR3 totals 16 residues. CDR3 DNA: TGTGCCAGCAGCCCCGGGGCTAGCGGGAAGGGTAATGAACAGTTCTTC. Translation: CASSPGASGKGNEQFF.

The V gene is TRBV5-6, the J gene TRBJ2-2, with TRBD1 identical over 8 bases. The germline V gene has CDR1 SGHDT and CDR2 YYEEEE. The V gene end was trimmed by 0 bases and the J gene end by 4 bases; junction bases not matched to a gene: 8. The CDR3 covers 17 residues. In DNA, the CDR3 is TGTGCCAGCAGCTTGGCCCGGACAGGGTTCATCACCGGGGAGCTGTTTTTT. Its translation: CASSLARTGFITGELFF.

The chain's CDR3 is CASRDSFYNEQFF. The DNA for the CDR3 is TGTGCCAGCAGGGACAGCTTCTACAATGAGCAGTTCTTC. The V gene is TRBV5-4, the J gene TRBJ2-1, with a possible D match to TRBD1 (6 bases). Germline V gene sequence: CDR1 SGHNT, CDR2 YYREEE (reference sequence). The CDR3 is 13 residues long. The ends were cut back, 5 bases at V and 3 bases at J, with 9 bases in the middle.

V gene TRBV25-1 combines with J gene TRBJ2-1, with 15 bases fitting TRBD2. The CDR3 is 14 amino acids. Germline V lookup: CDR1 MGHDK, CDR2 SYGVNS. V was clipped by 10 bases and J by 6 bases; unmatched bases: 4. CDR3 region: CATGLAGGGNEQFF. The CDR3 coding sequence is TGTGCCACCGGACTAGCGGGAGGGGGCAATGAGCAGTTCTTC.

In its sample, this clone was seen once. The V gene is TRBV28, the J gene TRBJ1-2; unclear D gene. V lost 3 bases and J 1 base, leaving 9 bases between the germline ends. Germline lookup yields CDR1 MDHEN and CDR2 SYDVKM. This CDR3 contains 14 residues. CDR3 protein: CASSLSPLNYGYTF. The CDR3 region has the DNA TGTGCCAGCAGTTTGTCGCCCCTTAACTATGGCTACACCTTC.

The chain combines TRBV7-2 with TRBJ2-7, with TRBD2 matching over 14 bases. There are 15 residues in the CDR3. V shed 5 bases and J 7 bases; nucleotides not matched to a gene: 7. The germline gives CDR1 SGHTA, CDR2 FQGNSA. CDR3 DNA sequence: TGTGCCAGCAGCCTACGGACTAGCGGGAGGTGGGAGCAGTACGTC. This translates into CASSLRTSGRWEQYV.

This chain joins TRBV5-1 and TRBJ2-1, with 11 bases identical to TRBD2. Per the germline V gene, CDR1 is SGHRS and CDR2 is YFSETQ. With 4 bases clipped from V and 3 bases from J, the junction kept 6 bases outside the gene matches. This CDR3 comprises 16 residues. Written as DNA, the CDR3 is TGCGCCAGCAGCCTAACCGGGACTAGCGGCTACAATGAGCAGTTCTTC. It specifies CASSLTGTSGYNEQFF.

The chain employs TRBV5-4 and TRBJ2-5; 7 bases align to TRBD2. Germline V gene sequence: CDR1 SGHNT, CDR2 YYREEE (reference sequence). J gave up 4 bases and V 0 bases, and 3 bases lay outside the gene matches. This CDR3 is built from 14 residues. The CDR3 coding sequence is TGTGCCAGCAGCTTGGCGGGGGGTGTAGAGACCCAGTACTTC. Amino acids: CASSLAGGVETQYF.

This chain joins TRBV7-2 and TRBJ1-1, with a weak D call TRBD1 (6 bases). This CDR3 is built from 16 residues. The V gene lost 3 bases and the J gene lost 1 base, with 15 bases spanning the gap. CDR1 is SGHTA and CDR2 is FQGNSA in the germline V gene. The CDR3 DNA follows: TGTGCCAGCAGCTTGACCCTCCGGGACACGAACACTGAAGCTTTCTTT. Translation: CASSLTLRDTNTEAFF.